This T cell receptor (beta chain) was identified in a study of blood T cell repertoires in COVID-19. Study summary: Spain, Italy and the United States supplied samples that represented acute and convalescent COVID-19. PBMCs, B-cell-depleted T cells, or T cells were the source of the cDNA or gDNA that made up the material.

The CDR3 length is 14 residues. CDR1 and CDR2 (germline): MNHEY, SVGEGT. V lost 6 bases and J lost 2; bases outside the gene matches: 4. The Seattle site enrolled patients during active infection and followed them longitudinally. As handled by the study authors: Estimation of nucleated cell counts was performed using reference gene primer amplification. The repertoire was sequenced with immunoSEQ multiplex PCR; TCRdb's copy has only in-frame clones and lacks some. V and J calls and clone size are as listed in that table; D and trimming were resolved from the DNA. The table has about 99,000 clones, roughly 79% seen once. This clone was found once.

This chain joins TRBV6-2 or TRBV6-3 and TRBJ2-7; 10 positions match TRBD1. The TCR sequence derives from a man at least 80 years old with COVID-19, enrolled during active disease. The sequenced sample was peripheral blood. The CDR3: CASSPGQGAYEQYF. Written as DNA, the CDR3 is TGTGCCAGCAGCCCCGGACAGGGGGCCTACGAGCAGTACTTC.